This entry features one T cell receptor beta chain sequence. Its antigen is currently unknown. Measured with immunoSEQ multiplex PCR; TCRdb has only the in-frame clones, and not every one. The table lists around 5,000 clones, 76% of them singletons. This entry comes from a study of immune evolution from preneoplasia to lung adenocarcinoma. The trim removed 7 bases at V and 4 bases at J, leaving 6 bases unmatched. Germline V gene sequence: CDR1 LNHDA, CDR2 SQIVND (reference sequence). The CDR3 is made up of 13 amino acids. Study observations and caveats: Top clone share appeared to fall from AAH through AIS, MIA, adenocarcinoma.

Source material: FFPE minimally invasive lung adenocarcinoma tissue. The TCR originated in a person between 65 and 79 years old with lung adenocarcinoma. The chain has TRBV19 and TRBJ1-2, with TRBD1 matching over 7 bases. In DNA, the CDR3 is TGTGCCAGTAACCCAGGGGGGATCTATGGCTACACCTTC. This encodes CASNPGGIYGYTF.